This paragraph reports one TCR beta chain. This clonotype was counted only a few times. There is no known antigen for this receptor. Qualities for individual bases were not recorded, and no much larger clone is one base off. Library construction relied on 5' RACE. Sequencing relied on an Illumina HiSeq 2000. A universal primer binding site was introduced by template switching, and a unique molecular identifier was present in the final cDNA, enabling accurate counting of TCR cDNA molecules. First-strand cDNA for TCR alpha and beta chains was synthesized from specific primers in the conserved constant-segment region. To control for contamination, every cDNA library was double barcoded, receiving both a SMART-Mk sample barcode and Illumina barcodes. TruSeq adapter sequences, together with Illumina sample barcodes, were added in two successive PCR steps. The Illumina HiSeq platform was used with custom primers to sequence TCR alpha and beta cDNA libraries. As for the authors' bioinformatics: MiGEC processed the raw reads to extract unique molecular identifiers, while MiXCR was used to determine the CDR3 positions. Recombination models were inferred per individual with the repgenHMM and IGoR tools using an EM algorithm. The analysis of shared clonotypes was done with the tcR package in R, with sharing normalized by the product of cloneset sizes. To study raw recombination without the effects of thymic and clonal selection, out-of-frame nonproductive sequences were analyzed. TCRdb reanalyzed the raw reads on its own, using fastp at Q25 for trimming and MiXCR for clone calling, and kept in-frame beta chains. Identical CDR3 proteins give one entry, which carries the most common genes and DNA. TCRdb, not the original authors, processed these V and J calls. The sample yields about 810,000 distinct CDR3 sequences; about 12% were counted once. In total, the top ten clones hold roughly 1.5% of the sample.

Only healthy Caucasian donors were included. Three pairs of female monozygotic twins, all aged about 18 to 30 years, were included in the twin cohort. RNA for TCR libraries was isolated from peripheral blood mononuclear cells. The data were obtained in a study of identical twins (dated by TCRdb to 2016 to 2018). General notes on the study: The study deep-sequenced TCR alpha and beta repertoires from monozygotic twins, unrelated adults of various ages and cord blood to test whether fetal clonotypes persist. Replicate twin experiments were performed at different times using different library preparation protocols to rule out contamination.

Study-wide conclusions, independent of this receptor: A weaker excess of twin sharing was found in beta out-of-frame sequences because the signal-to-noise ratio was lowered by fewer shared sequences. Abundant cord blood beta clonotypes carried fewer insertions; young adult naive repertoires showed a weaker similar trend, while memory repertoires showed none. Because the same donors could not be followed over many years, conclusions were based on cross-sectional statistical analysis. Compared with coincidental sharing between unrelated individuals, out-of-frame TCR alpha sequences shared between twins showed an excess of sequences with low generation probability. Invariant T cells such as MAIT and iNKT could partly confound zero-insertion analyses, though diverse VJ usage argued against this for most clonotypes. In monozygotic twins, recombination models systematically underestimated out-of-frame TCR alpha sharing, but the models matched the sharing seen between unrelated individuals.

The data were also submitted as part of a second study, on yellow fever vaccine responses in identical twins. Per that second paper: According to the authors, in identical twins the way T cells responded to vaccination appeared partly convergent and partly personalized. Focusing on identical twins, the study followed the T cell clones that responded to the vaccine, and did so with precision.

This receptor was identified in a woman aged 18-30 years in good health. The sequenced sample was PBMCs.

The CDR3 protein sequence reads: CASSEPGRQYSNQPQHF. The sequence in DNA is TGTGCCAGCAGTGAACCGGGACGGCAGTATAGCAATCAGCCCCAGCATTTT. The chain joins TRBV2 to TRBJ1-5; 5 matching bases give a weak D call of TRBD1. V loses 2 bases of germline sequence and J loses 0 bases, and the interval between the two ends is 14 bases. Taken from cysteine to phenylalanine, the CDR3 has 17 residues. The retained sequence is limited to the CDR3, 51 bases, with the frame set at the first base. Based on the germline V gene, the CDR1 and CDR2 sequences are SNHLY and FYNNEI.